Included here is one T cell receptor (beta chain) sequence, with context. This sample stems from a study of blood T cell repertoires in COVID-19. J gave up 5 bases and V 2 bases, and 9 bases lay outside the gene matches. The CDR3 loop spans 17 amino acids. The germline gives CDR1 SGHTA, CDR2 FQGTGA. Authors' data handling: By means of reference gene primer amplification, nucleated cell counts were estimated. TCRdb keeps only in-frame clones here, not all; method: immunoSEQ multiplex PCR. V and J calls plus clone size are reproduced from that table; the DNA served to infer D and trimming. The sample gives roughly 130,000 clones, about nine tenths of which show up once; around 4% is in the top ten.

This receptor was obtained from a man aged 40-49 years with acute or convalescent COVID-19. The genes are TRBV7-3 and TRBJ2-5, with 12 bases matching TRBD2. Sequenced sample: peripheral blood. The CDR3 bases are TGTGCCAGCAGCTTACGAGGACTAGCGGGGCGGTCGGAGACCCAGTACTTC. Its translation is CASSLRGLAGRSETQYF.